Listed here are 21 T cell receptor beta chains from one sample, sequenced in a study of shared clonotypes between healthy human individuals. Profiled with immunoSEQ multiplex PCR; TCRdb holds only in-frame clones, not every one. The data hold some 500,000 clones, with 90% to 97% observed a single time. Material for sequencing was naive CD4+ T cells sorted from blood. Regarding subset: CD45RA+ positively selected. These receptors came from a young woman in good health.

The CDR3 DNA sequence: TGTGCCAGCAGACCAGAGACAGAGGAGGGCTACACCTTC. Translated: CASRPETEEGYTF. The chain has TRBV2 and TRBJ1-2; a possible D gene is TRBD1 (5 bases). The CDR3 totals 13 residues. In germline, CDR1 is SNHLY, CDR2 FYNNEI. V was pared by 6 bases and J by 8 bases, with 16 bases between.

The rearrangement links TRBV7-3 to TRBJ2-1; 10 bases are shared with TRBD2. CDR1 is SGHTA, CDR2 FQGTGA, per germline. V shed 0 bases and J 2 bases; nucleotides not matched to a gene: 7. The CDR3 sequence is 18 residues long. CDR3 in DNA: TGTGCCAGCAGCTTAACAGCGGTAGGGACTAGCGCCTACAATGAGCAGTTCTTC. Protein: CASSLTAVGTSAYNEQFF.

The chain is built from TRBV6-1 and TRBJ2-5, with 7 bases that match TRBD2. This CDR3 has 15 amino acids. The germline CDR1 and CDR2 sequences are MNHNS and SASEGT. The V and J ends lost 7 bases and 1 base, in that order; junction bases with no gene match: 9. In DNA form, the CDR3 reads TGTGCCAGCACCAACAACCCGGGGGGCCAAGAGACCCAGTACTTC. As protein: CASTNNPGGQETQYF.

The J gene is TRBJ2-2, the V gene TRBV19; no clear D. V shed 7 bases and J shed 2 bases, with 17 bases lying between them. CDR1 is LNHDA, CDR2 SQIVND, per germline (reference sequence). The CDR3 covers 16 residues. This chain's CDR3 is CASTKIPGPNTGELFF. The DNA of the CDR3 is TGTGCCAGTACCAAAATACCGGGCCCCAACACCGGGGAGCTGTTTTTT.

The chain is built from TRBV28 and TRBJ2-7, with D unresolved. In germline, CDR1 is MDHEN, CDR2 SYDVKM. There are 15 residues in the CDR3. The V and J ends lost 5 bases and 6 bases respectively, with 20 bases between them. The CDR3 is CASSLIPNRASEQYF. The CDR3 nucleotides are TGTGCCAGCAGTCTTATACCCAACCGGGCTTCCGAGCAGTACTTC.

The V and J genes are TRBV5-1 and TRBJ1-4; TRBD1 matches 7 bases. Losses at the gene ends were 2 bases for V and 5 bases for J; bases not matched to a gene: 3. CDR1 and CDR2 from the germline V gene are SGHRS and YFSETQ. This CDR3 is 14 amino acids long. The CDR3 region is CASSFSGGNEKLFF. The CDR3 DNA reads TGCGCCAGCAGCTTTTCAGGGGGAAATGAAAAACTGTTTTTT.

As regards this clone: At one boundary the junction diverges from the germline segment, which might be a read error. The chain uses TRBV5-1 and TRBJ2-5, with D unclear. The germline gives CDR1 SGHRS, CDR2 YFSETQ. The length of the CDR3 is 14 residues. As DNA, the CDR3 is TGCGCCAGCAGCCCAACTACCCCCGTAATCCTAGGTGACTTC. Protein: CASSPTTPVILGDF. The whole variable domain, remainder taken from reference TRBV5-1 and TRBJ2-5, is KAGVTQTPRYLIKTRGQQVTLSCSPISGHRSVSWYQQTPGQGLQFLFEYFSETQRNKGNFPGRFSGRQFSNSRSEMNVSTLELGDSALYLCASSPTTPVILGDFGPGTRLLVL.

In this sample, this clone turned up once. This chain uses TRBV2 with TRBJ2-7, with 9 bases identical to TRBD1. The V gene's germline CDR1 is SNHLY and CDR2 FYNNEI. This CDR3 has 16 amino acids. Losses at the gene ends were 8 bases for V and 3 bases for J; bases not matched to a gene: 14. The chain's CDR3 is CASGEGAGQGIYEQYF. Here the CDR3 DNA reads TGTGCCAGCGGAGAGGGCGCCGGACAGGGGATCTACGAGCAGTACTTC.

The table lists this clone with a count of one. V is TRBV5-1 and J is TRBJ2-1, with D tentatively TRBD1 (6 bases). The V end was cut by 4 bases, the J end by 5 bases, with 10 bases between. Germline values: CDR1 SGHRS, CDR2 YFSETQ. The CDR3 consists of 13 residues. In nucleotides, the CDR3 is TGCGCCAGCAGCAGGGGGATAGACAATGAGCAGTTCTTC. This codes for CASSRGIDNEQFF.

In this sample, this clone turned up a few times. The chain joins TRBV27 to TRBJ2-7, with D hard to call. Germline V gene lookup returns CDR1 MNHEY and CDR2 SMNVEV (reference sequence). The CDR3 is 12 amino acids. V lost 10 bases and J lost 2, with 12 bases in between. The CDR3 loop reads CATGRRAYEQYF. In nucleotides, the CDR3 is TGTGCCACCGGGCGTCGAGCCTACGAGCAGTACTTC.

This sequence joins TRBV6-1 and TRBJ2-7; 8 bases match TRBD2. The V segment lost 6 bases and the J segment 7 bases; nucleotides outside the gene matches: 8. The CDR3 loop spans 13 amino acids. Germline V lookup: CDR1 MNHNS, CDR2 SASEGT. Here the CDR3 DNA reads TGTGCCAGCAGATCTAGCGGGCTCCTGGAGCAGTACTTC. It translates to CASRSSGLLEQYF.

The V gene is TRBV25-1, the J gene TRBJ2-5; maybe TRBD1 (5 bases). The V and J ends lost 5 bases and 0 bases respectively, with 13 bases between them. The CDR3 spans 15 residues. The germline V gene has CDR1 MGHDK and CDR2 SYGVNS. The CDR3 DNA reads TGTGCCAGCAGTATCCGACAGACGTACCAAGAGACCCAGTACTTC. This encodes CASSIRQTYQETQYF.

The chain is built from TRBV5-1 and TRBJ2-2, with D perhaps TRBD2 (6 bases). The CDR3 has 14 residues. Deletions cut 4 bases from V and 3 bases from J, with 10 bases between. The germline gives CDR1 SGHRS, CDR2 YFSETQ. CDR3 bases: TGCGCCAGCAGCGGGTTAGCGGACACCGGGGAGCTGTTTTTT. It specifies CASSGLADTGELFF.

This chain connects TRBV7-9 to TRBJ2-7; 7 bases line up with TRBD2. Germline assignment: CDR1 SEHNR and CDR2 FQNEAQ (reference sequence). This CDR3 is 13 amino acids long. V shed 10 bases, J shed 2 bases, and the junction held 8 bases outside the gene matches. The CDR3 bases are TGTGCCATCCAACTGGGGGGGACCTACGAGCAGTACTTC. Translating gives CAIQLGGTYEQYF.

The chain is built from TRBV7-9 and TRBJ2-3; the D is unclear. V was shortened by 5 bases and J by 2 bases, with 11 bases between the two germline ends. Germline CDR1 and CDR2: SEHNR and FQNEAQ (reference sequence). This CDR3 has 14 residues. Here the CDR3 DNA reads TGTGCCAGCAGCCCAGAGTGGGCCACAGATACGCAGTATTTT. Translated, it gives CASSPEWATDTQYF.

The V call is TRBV9, the J call TRBJ1-1; the D is unclear. Germline loops: CDR1 SGDLS, CDR2 YYNGEE. The CDR3 is made up of 14 amino acids. Deletions cut 0 bases from V and 1 base from J, with 7 bases between. The CDR3, as DNA: TGTGCCAGCAGCGTAGCGGGAAGGAACACTGAAGCTTTCTTT. Residues: CASSVAGRNTEAFF.

The chain combines TRBV6-1 with TRBJ2-7; tentatively, D is TRBD2 (6 bases). V lost 8 bases and J lost 3, with 11 bases in between. The CDR3 is 12 residues long. Germline V lookup: CDR1 MNHNS, CDR2 SASEGT. The CDR3 spells CASAAGYYEQYF. The CDR3 region has the DNA TGTGCCAGCGCTGCGGGGTACTACGAGCAGTACTTC.

This chain joins TRBV6-5 and TRBJ2-7; TRBD1 agrees at 8 bases. The V gene's germline CDR1 is MNHEY and CDR2 SVGAGI. The CDR3 runs 13 residues. The V segment lost 6 bases and the J segment 3 bases; nucleotides outside the gene matches: 4. The CDR3 DNA reads TGTGCCAGCAGCAGGGGGCAAGGCTACGAGCAGTACTTC. This encodes CASSRGQGYEQYF.

The gene calls are TRBV7-9 and TRBJ2-3, with TRBD2 matching 8 bases. The J segment lost 4 bases and the V segment lost 1 base, leaving 7 bases of the junction unmatched. The CDR3 consists of 16 residues. The germline CDR1 and CDR2 sequences are SEHNR and FQNEAQ (reference sequence). The CDR3 nucleotides read TGTGCCAGCAGCTTAGGGGAGGCGGGAGGAGCAGATACGCAGTATTTT. Residues: CASSLGEAGGADTQYF.

V is TRBV28 and J is TRBJ2-5; 14 bases align to TRBD2. This CDR3 has 16 residues. Germline V CDR1 and CDR2: MDHEN, SYDVKM. The ends lost 5 bases at V and 5 bases at J; junction bases unmatched: 7. CDR3 DNA sequence: TGTGCCAGCAGTGGGGGACTAGCGGGAGTATGGGAGACCCAGTACTTC. Residues: CASSGGLAGVWETQYF.

This chain joins TRBV7-9 and TRBJ1-4; D not certain. Germline-derived CDR1 and CDR2 are SEHNR and FQNEAQ (reference sequence). Trimming shortened V by 2 bases and J by 0 bases, and 10 bases separated the two germline ends. The CDR3 is made up of 16 amino acids. CDR3 sequence: CASSLTAPTTNEKLFF. Here the CDR3 DNA reads TGTGCCAGCAGCTTAACGGCTCCCACAACTAATGAAAAACTGTTTTTT.